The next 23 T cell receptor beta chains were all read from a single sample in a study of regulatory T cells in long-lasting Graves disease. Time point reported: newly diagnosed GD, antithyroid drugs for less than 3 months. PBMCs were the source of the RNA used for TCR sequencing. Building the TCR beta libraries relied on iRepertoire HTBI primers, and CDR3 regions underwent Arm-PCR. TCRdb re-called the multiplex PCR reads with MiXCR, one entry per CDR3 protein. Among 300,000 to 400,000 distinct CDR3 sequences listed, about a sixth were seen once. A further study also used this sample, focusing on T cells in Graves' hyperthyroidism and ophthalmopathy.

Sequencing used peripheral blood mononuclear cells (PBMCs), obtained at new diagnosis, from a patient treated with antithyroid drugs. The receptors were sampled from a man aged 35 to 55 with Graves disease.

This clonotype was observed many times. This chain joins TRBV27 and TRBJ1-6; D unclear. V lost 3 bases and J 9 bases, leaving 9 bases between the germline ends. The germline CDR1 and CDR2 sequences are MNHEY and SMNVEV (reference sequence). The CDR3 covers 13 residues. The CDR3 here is CASSFGGGSPLHF. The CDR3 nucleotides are TGTGCCAGCAGTTTCGGAGGAGGTTCACCCCTCCACTTT.

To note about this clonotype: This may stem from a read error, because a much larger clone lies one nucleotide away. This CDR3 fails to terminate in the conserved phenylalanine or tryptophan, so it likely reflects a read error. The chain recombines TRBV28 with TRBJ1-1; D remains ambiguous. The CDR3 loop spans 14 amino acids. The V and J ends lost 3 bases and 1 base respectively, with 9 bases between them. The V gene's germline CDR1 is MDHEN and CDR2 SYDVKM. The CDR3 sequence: CASSLPDSNTEAFL. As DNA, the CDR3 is TGTGCCAGCAGTTTGCCAGACTCGAACACTGAAGCTTTCCTT.

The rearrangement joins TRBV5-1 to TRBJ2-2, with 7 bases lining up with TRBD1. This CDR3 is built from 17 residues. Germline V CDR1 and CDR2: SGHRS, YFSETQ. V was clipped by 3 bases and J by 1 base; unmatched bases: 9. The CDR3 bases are TGCGCCAGCAGCTGGCCGCCGGGACAGTTGAACACCGGGGAGCTGTTTTTT. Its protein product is CASSWPPGQLNTGELFF.

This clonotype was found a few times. The CDR3 reads CASSRQGLQETQYF. CDR3 nucleotides: TGTGCCAGCTCCCGACAGGGACTCCAAGAGACCCAGTACTTC. This chain connects TRBV7-9 to TRBJ2-5; a weak D match, TRBD1 (7 bases). The CDR3 is 14 residues long. Deletions cut 8 bases from V and 1 base from J, with 14 bases between. Germline V gene sequence: CDR1 SEHNR, CDR2 FQNEAQ (reference sequence).

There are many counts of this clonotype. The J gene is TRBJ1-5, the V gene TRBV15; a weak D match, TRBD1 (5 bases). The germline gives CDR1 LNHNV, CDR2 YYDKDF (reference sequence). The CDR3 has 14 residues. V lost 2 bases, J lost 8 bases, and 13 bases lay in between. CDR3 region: CATSRPGQWEPQHF. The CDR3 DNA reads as TGTGCCACCAGCAGACCGGGGCAGTGGGAGCCCCAGCATTTT.

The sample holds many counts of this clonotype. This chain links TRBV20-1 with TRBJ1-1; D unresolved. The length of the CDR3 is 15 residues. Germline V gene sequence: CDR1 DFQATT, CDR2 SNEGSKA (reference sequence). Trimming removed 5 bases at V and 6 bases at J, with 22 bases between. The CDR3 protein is CSASTYRLSPSEAFF. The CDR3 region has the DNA TGCAGTGCTTCGACTTATAGGCTCTCTCCGTCTGAAGCTTTCTTT.

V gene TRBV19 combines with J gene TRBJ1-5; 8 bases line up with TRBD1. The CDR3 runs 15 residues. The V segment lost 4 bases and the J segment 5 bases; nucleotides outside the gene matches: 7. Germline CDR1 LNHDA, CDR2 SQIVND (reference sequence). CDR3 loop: CASSTGTGLDQPQHF. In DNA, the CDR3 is TGTGCCAGTAGTACCGGGACAGGTCTGGATCAGCCCCAGCATTTT.

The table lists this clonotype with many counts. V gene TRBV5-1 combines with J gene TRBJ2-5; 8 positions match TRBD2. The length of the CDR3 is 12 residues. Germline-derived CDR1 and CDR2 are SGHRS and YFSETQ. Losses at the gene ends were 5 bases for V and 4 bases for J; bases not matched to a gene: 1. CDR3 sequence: CASRLAVETQYF. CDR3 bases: TGCGCCAGCAGACTAGCGGTAGAGACCCAGTACTTC.

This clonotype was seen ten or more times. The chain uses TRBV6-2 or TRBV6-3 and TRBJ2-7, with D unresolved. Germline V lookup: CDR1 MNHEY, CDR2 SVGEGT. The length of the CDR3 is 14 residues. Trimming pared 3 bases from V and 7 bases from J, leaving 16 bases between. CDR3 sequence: CASSYSWVGMEQYF. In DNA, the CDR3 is TGTGCCAGCAGTTATAGCTGGGTGGGTATGGAGCAGTACTTC.

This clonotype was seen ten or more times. The CDR3 sequence: CASSPFPRGVSYEQYF. The CDR3 DNA sequence: TGTGCCAGCAGCCCCTTTCCTCGGGGAGTCTCCTACGAGCAGTACTTC. The genes are TRBV7-2 and TRBJ2-7; TRBD2 is a possible D gene (5 bases). The germline gives CDR1 SGHTA, CDR2 FQGNSA. Trimming removed 5 bases from V and 0 bases from J, with 17 bases in between. CDR3 length: 16 residues. The variable domain in full, with the rest retrieved from reference TRBV7-2 and TRBJ2-7, is GAGVSQSPSNKVTEKGKDVELRCDPISGHTALYWYRQSLGQGLEFLIYFQGNSAPDKSGLPSDRFSAERTGGSVSTLTIQRTQQEDSAVYLCASSPFPRGVSYEQYFGPGTRLTVT.

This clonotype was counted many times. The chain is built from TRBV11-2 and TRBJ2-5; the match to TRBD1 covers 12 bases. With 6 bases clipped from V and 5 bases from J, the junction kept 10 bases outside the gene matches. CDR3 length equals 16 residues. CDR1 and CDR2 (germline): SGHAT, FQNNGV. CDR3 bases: TGTGCCAGCAGTGCACTCCGGGACAGGGGGCCCGAGACCCAGTACTTC. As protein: CASSALRDRGPETQYF. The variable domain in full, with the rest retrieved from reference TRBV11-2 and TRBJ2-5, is EAGVAQSPRYKIIEKRQSVAFWCNPISGHATLYWYQQILGQGPKLLIQFQNNGVVDDSQLPKDRFSAERLKGVDSTLKIQPAKLEDSAVYLCASSALRDRGPETQYFGPGTRLLVL.

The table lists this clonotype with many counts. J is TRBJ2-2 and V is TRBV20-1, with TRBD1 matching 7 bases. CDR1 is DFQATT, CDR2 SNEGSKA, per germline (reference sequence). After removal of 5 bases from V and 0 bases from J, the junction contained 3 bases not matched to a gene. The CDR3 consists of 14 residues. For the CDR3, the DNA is TGCAGTGCTGGGACAGCCTCGAACACCGGGGAGCTGTTTTTT. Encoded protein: CSAGTASNTGELFF.

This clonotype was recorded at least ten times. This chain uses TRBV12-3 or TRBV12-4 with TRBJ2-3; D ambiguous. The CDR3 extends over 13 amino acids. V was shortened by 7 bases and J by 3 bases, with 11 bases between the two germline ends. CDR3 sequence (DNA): TGTGCCAGCAAAGGCCGAGGAACAGATACGCAGTATTTT. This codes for CASKGRGTDTQYF.

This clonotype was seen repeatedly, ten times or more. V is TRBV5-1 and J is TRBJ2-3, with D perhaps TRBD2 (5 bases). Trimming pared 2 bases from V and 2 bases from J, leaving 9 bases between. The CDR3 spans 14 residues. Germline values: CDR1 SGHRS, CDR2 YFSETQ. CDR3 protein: CASSFQDFTDTQYF. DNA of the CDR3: TGCGCCAGCAGCTTTCAGGACTTCACAGATACGCAGTATTTT.

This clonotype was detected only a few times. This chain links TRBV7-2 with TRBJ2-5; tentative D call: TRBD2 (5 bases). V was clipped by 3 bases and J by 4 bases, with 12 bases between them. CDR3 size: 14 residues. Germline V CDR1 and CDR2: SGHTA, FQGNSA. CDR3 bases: TGTGCCAGCAGCTTCGCCCGACGGGGAGAGACCCAGTACTTC. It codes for CASSFARRGETQYF.

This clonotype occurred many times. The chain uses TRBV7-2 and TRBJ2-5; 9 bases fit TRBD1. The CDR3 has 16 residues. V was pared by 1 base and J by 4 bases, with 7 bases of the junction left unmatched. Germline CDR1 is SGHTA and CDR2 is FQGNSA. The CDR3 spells CASSLVRGTGRETQYF. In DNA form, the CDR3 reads TGTGCCAGCAGCTTAGTTCGCGGGACAGGGCGAGAGACCCAGTACTTC.

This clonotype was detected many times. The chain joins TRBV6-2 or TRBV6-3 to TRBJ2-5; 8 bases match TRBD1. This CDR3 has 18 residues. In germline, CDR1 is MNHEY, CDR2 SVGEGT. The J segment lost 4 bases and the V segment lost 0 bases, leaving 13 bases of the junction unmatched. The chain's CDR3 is CASSYSILRTGGRETQYF. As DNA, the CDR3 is TGTGCCAGCAGTTACTCGATTCTACGCACAGGGGGAAGAGAGACCCAGTACTTC.

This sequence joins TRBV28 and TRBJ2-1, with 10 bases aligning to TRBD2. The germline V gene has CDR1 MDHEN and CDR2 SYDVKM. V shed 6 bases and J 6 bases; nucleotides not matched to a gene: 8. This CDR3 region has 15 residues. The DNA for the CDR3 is TGTGCCAGCAGGACCCTAGCGGGGGTCTCCAATGAGCAGTTCTTC. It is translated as CASRTLAGVSNEQFF.

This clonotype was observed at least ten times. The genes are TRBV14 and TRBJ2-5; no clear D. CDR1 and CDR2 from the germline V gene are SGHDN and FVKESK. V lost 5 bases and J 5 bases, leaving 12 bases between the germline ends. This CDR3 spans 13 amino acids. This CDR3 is CASSRRRSETQYF. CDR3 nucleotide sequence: TGTGCCAGCAGCAGAAGAAGGTCGGAGACCCAGTACTTC.

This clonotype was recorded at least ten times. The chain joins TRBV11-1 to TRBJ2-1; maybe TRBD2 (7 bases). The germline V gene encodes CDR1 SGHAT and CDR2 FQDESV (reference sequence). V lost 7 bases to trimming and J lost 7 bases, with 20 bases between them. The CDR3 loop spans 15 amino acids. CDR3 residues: CASNLRGGGLNEQFF. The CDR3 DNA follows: TGTGCCAGCAACCTACGTGGGGGGGGGCTGAATGAGCAGTTCTTC.

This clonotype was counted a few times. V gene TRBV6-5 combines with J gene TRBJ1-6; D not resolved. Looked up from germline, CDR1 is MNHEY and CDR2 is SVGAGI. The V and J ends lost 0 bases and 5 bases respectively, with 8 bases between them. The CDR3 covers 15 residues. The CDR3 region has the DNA TGTGCCAGCAGTTACTCGGGCAGTAATAATTCACCCCTCCACTTT. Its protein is CASSYSGSNNSPLHF.

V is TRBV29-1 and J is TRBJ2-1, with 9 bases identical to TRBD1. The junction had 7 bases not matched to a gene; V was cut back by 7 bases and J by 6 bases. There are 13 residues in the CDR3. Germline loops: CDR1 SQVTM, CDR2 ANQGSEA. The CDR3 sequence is CSAYGTGTNEQFF. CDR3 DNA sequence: TGCAGCGCCTACGGGACAGGGACCAATGAGCAGTTCTTC.

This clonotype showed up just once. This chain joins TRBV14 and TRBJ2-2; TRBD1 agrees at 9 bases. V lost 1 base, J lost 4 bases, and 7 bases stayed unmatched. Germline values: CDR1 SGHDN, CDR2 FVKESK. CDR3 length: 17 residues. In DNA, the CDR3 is TGTGCCAGCAGCCAAGTGTTTGGACAGGGGTTCACCGGGGAGCTGTTTTTT. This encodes CASSQVFGQGFTGELFF.